The source of this T cell receptor beta chain is a study of blood T cell repertoires in COVID-19. Germline CDR1 and CDR2: SGDLS and YYNGEE. Trimming took 0 bases from V and 1 from J, leaving 7 bases between them. The CDR3 is 14 residues long. Assay used: immunoSEQ multiplex PCR; TCRdb lists only in-frame clones, some missing. Of over 150,000 clones in the sample, 80% to 90% were seen once. The specimen sequenced was peripheral blood. This chain links TRBV9 with TRBJ1-1, with D unresolved. This receptor was identified in a woman aged 55-70 years with COVID-19, enrolled during active disease. The CDR3 is CASSVELENTEAFF. Here the CDR3 DNA reads TGTGCCAGCAGCGTAGAACTAGAGAACACTGAAGCTTTCTTT.